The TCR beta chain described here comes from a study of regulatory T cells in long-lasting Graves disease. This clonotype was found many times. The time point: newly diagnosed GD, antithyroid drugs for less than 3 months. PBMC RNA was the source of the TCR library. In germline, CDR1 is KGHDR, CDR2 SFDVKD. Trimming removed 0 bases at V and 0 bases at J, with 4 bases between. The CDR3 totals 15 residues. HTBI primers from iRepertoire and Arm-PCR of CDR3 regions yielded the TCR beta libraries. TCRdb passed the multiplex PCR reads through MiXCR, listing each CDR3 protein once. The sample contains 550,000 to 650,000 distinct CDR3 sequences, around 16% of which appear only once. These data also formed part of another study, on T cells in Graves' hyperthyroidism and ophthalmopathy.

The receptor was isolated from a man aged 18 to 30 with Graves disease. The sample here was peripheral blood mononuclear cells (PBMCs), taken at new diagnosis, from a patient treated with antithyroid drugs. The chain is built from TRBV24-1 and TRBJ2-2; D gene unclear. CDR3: CATSDLNANTGELFF. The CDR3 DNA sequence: TGTGCCACCAGTGATTTGAACGCGAACACCGGGGAGCTGTTTTTT.